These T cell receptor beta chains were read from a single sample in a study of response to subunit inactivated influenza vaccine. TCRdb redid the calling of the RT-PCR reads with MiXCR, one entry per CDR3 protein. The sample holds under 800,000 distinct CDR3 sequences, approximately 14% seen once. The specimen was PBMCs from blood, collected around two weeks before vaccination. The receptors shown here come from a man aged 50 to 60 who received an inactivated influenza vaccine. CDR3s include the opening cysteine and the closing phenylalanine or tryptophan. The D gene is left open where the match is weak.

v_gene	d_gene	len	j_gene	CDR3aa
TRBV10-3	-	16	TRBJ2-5	CAISDVAAQGKETQYF
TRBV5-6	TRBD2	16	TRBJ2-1	CASSYMTSGSWSEQFF
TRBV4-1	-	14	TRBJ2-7	CASSQGHGVYEQYF
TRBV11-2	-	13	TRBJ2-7	CASSMGPAYEQYF
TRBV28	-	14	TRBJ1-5	CASSTRRTIGPQHF
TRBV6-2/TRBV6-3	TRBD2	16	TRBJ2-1	CASSLFTGGPRNEQFF
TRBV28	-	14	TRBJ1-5	CASIFSGANQPQHF
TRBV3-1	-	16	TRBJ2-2	CASSQDESSRTGELFF
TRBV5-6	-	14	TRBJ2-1	CASSLDARGLLQFF
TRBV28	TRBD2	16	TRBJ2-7	CASSPHSSGSIYEQYF
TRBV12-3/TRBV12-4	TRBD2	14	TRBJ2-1	CASSPPGGGDEQFF
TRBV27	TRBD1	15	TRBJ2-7	CASSFSGQGSYEQYF
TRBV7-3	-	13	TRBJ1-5	CASSPEAGFPQHF
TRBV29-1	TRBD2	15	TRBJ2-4	CSAELAGDAKNIQYF
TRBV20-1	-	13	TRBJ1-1	CSAPGTTNTEAFF
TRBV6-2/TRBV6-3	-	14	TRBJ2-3	CASRRAASTDTQYF
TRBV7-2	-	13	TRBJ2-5	CASSLLNQETQYF
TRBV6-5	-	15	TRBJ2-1	CASSYGIADFNEQFF
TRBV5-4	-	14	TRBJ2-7	CASSRGTPSGEQYF
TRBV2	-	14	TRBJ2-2	CATQRTLFTGELFF
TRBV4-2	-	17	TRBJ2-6	CASSQGTWGAGANVLTF
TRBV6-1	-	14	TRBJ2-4	CASSMDPSGNIQYF
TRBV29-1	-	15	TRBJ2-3	CSVEAFGARTDTQYF
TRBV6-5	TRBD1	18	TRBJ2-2	CASSYQMQGARNTGELFF
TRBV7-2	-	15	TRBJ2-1	CASSMGRGRLDEQFF
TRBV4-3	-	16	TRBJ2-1	CASSREVSSWDNEQFF
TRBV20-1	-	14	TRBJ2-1	CSARTRRSYNEQFF
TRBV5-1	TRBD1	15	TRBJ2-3	CASSLEDRVTDTQYF
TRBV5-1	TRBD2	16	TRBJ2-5	CASNSGTSGRGETQYF
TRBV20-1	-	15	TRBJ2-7	CSARVPGGQGYEQYF
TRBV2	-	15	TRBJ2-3	CASRALTDDTDTQYF
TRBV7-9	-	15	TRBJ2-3	CASSRLGQNTDTQYF
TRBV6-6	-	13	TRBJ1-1	CASSWGGRSEAFF
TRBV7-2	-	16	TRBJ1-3	CASSLGPGSYGNTIYF
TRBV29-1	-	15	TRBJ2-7	CSVEERGSQDYEQYF
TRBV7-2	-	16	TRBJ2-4	CASSLGGALAKNIQYF
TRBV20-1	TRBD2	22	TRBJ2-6	CSARERQGSGGPQGGGANVLTF
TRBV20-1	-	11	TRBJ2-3	CSAREGTAQYF
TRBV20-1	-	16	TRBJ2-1	CSARDVGVPIYNEQFF
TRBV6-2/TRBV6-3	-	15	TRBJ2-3	CVSKEAGRSVDTQYF
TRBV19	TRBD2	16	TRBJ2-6	CASSWLAGGGANVLTF
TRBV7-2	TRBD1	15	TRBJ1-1	CGSSSDRVLITEAFF
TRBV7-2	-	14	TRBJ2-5	CASSSRGGAETQYF
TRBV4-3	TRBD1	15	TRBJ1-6	CASSRGGRVGSPLHF
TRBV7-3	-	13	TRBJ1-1	CASSPAQGAEAFF
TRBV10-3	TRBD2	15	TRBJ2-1	CAISVQSGTSGSHFF
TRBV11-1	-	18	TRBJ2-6	CASSLEGRFYGGANVLTF
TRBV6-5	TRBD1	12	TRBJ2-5	CASKGAGWTQYF
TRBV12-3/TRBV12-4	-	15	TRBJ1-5	CASSPAGSIRQPQHF
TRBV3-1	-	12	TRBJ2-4	CASSQEKNIQYF
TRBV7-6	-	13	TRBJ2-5	CASSRISQETQYF
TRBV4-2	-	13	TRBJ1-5	CASSQLSNQPQHF
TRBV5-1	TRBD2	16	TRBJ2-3	CASSWGLAGTGDTQYF
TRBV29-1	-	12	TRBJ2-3	CSVVTTADTQYF
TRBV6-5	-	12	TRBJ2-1	CASRRQYNEQFF
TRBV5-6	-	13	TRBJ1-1	CASSLGPKPEAFF
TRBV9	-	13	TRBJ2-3	CASSVVGPDTQYF
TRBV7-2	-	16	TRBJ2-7	CASSLGRGQKTYEQYF
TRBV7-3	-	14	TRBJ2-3	CASSDGTSTDTQYF
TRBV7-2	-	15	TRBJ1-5	CASSLTSGGNQPQHF